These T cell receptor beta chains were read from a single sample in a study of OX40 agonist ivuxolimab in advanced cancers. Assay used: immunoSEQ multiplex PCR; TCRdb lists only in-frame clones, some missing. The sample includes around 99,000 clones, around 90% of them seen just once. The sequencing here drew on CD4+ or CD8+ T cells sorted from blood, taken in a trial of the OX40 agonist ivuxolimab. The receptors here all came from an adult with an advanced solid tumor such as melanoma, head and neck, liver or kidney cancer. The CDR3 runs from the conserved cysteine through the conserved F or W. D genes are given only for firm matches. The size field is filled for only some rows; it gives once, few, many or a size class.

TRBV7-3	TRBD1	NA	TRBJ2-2	CASSTTGGSGGELFF	TGTGCCAGCAGCACTACAGGGGGCTCGGGCGGGGAGCTGTTTTTT
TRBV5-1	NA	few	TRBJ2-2	CASGTADTNTGELFF	TGCGCCAGCGGCACCGCGGACACAAACACCGGGGAGCTGTTTTTT
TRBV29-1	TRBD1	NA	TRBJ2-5	CSVGFLTGGLQETQYF	TGCAGCGTTGGATTTTTGACAGGGGGCCTCCAAGAGACCCAGTACTTC
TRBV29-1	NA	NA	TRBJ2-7	CSVDLTGSYEQYF	TGCAGCGTTGACCTAACTGGCTCCTACGAGCAGTACTTC
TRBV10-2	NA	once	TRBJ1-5	CASSELRQGGDQPQHF	TGCGCCAGCAGTGAGTTAAGGCAGGGAGGCGATCAGCCCCAGCATTTT
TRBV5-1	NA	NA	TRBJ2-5	CASSPRGDKETQYF	TGCGCCAGCAGCCCTCGGGGAGACAAAGAGACCCAGTACTTC
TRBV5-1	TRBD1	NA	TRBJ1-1	CASSASGQYRVEAFF	TGCGCCAGCAGCGCATCGGGACAGTATAGGGTCGAAGCTTTCTTT
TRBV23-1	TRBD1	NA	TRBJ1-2	CASSQWDRDINGYTF	TGCGCCAGCAGTCAATGGGACAGGGACATAAATGGCTACACCTTC
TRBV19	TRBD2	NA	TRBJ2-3	CASSITSGSTDTQYF	TGTGCCAGTAGTATAACTAGCGGGAGCACAGATACGCAGTATTTT
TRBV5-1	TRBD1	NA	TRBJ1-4	CASSFDRDRGRSEKLFF	TGCGCCAGCAGCTTTGACCGGGACAGGGGTAGGAGTGAAAAACTGTTTTTT
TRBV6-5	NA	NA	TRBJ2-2	CASSYAGPRTGELFF	TGTGCCAGCAGTTACGCGGGACCCAGAACCGGGGAGCTGTTTTTT